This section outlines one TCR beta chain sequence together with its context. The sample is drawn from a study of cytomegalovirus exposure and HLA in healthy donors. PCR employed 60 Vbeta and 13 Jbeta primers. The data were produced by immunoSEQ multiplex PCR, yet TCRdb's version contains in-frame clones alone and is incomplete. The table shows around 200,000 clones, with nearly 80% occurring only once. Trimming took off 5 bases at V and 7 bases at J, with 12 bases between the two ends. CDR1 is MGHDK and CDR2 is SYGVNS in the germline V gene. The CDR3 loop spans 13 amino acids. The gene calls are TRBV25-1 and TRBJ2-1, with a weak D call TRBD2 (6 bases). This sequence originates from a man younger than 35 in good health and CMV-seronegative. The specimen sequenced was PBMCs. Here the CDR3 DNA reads TGTGCCAGCAGTCGGTTAGGGAGGAATGAGCAGTTCTTC. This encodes CASSRLGRNEQFF.